The clone carrying this T cell receptor (beta chain) was observed at least ten times. The sample belongs to a study of cytotoxic CD8 clonotypes in ibrutinib-treated CLL. TCRdb's copy holds only in-frame clones and misses some; the assay was immunoSEQ multiplex PCR. Of 200,000 to 250,000 clones in the sample, 60% to 80% are singletons; the top ten hold 5.5% to 6%. Material: PBMCs, obtained after 12 months of ibrutinib treatment. This TCR was recovered from a human donor with chronic lymphocytic leukemia.

The CDR3 here is CASSAGLSTGELFF. As DNA, the CDR3 is TGTGCCAGCAGCGCGGGACTAAGCACCGGGGAGCTGTTTTTT. The genes are TRBV9 and TRBJ2-2, with 7 bases aligning to TRBD2. The CDR3 extends over 14 amino acids. V was pared by 3 bases and J by 4 bases, with 3 bases of the junction left unmatched. CDR1 is SGDLS and CDR2 is YYNGEE in the germline V gene.